Below, 6 T cell receptor beta chains from the same sample are listed, as sequenced in a study of CD8 T cells in Susac syndrome (dated by TCRdb to the late 2010s). The library was obtained by the immunoSEQ multiplex PCR assay. RNA was extracted using the RNeasy kit, and about 0.45 to 1 ug of the RNA was reverse transcribed with random hexamers. TCRdb reanalyzed the raw reads on its own, using fastp at Q25 for trimming and MiXCR for clone calling, and kept in-frame beta chains. Rows merge per CDR3 protein into single entries with the most common DNA and genes. For this sample there are about 120,000 distinct CDR3 sequences; approximately 94% appear just once. The top ten clonotypes cover roughly 0.095% of the sample. Sequencing input: CD4+ T cells from PBMCs. The source is a human donor in good health.

The rearrangement links TRBV4-1 to TRBJ2-7, with TRBD2 as a possible D gene (5 bases). Germline V gene lookup returns CDR1 MGHRA and CDR2 YSYEKL. Trimming cost V 4 bases and J 3 bases, with 16 bases left between them. This CDR3 has 15 residues. CDR3 sequence reads: CASSPDGADFYEQYF. Here the CDR3 DNA reads TGCGCCAGCAGCCCGGATGGAGCGGATTTCTACGAGCAGTACTTC.

This chain uses TRBV7-3 with TRBJ1-2, with 7 nucleotides matching TRBD1. From germline, CDR1 is SGHTA and CDR2 FQGTGA. Losses at the gene ends were 6 bases for V and 2 bases for J; bases not matched to a gene: 3. This CDR3 has 13 residues. The CDR3: CASSRDSNYGYTF. The CDR3 DNA reads as TGTGCCAGCAGTCGGGACAGCAACTATGGCTACACCTTC. Looking up the rest from reference TRBV7-3 and TRBJ1-2 gives the full variable domain: GAGVSQTPSNKVTEKGKYVELRCDPISGHTALYWYRQSLGQGPEFLIYFQGTGAADDSGLPNDRFFAVRPEGSVSTLKIQRTERGDSAVYLCASSRDSNYGYTFGSGTRLTVV.

This chain uses TRBV10-3 with TRBJ2-1; the match to TRBD2 covers 9 bases. J lost 6 bases, V lost 8 bases, and 8 bases had no gene match. CDR3 length: 14 residues. In germline, CDR1 is ENHRY, CDR2 SYGVKD. CDR3 bases: TGTGCCATCGCCCAGCGGGAGGCAAGCAATGAGCAGTTCTTC. Protein sequence: CAIAQREASNEQFF.

The chain employs TRBV9 and TRBJ2-3; D unclear. The V end was cut by 7 bases, the J end by 4 bases, with 10 bases between. CDR1 is SGDLS, CDR2 YYNGEE, per germline. The CDR3 is 12 residues long. The CDR3 nucleotides read TGTGCCAGCGGGAATTTCCCAGATACGCAGTATTTT. The encoded protein is CASGNFPDTQYF.

The CDR3 sequence: CASSQETDTEAFF. The CDR3 DNA follows: TGTGCCAGCAGCCAAGAGACAGACACTGAAGCTTTCTTT. The V call is TRBV28, the J call TRBJ1-1, with D possibly being TRBD1 (5 bases). The V gene lost 6 bases and the J gene lost 3 bases, with 11 bases spanning the gap. Germline CDR1 reads MDHEN; CDR2 reads SYDVKM. The CDR3 is 13 amino acids.

The V gene is TRBV27, the J gene TRBJ1-6; unclear D gene. Trimming pared 4 bases from V and 5 bases from J, leaving 9 bases between. Germline lookup yields CDR1 MNHEY and CDR2 SMNVEV (reference sequence). The CDR3 is 14 residues long. The CDR3 sequence is CASSYLYDNSPLHF. The CDR3 coding sequence is TGTGCCAGCAGTTACCTGTACGATAATTCACCCCTCCACTTT.